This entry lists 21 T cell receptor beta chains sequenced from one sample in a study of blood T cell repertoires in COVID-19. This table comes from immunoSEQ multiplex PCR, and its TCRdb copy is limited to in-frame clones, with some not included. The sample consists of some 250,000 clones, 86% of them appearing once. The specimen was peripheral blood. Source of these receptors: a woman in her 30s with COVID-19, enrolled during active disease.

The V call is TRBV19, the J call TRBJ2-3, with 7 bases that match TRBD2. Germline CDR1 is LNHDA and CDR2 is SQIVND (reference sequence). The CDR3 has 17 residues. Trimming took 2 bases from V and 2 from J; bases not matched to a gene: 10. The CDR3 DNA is TGTGCCAGTAGTATATACCTAAGCGGGGCCTACACAGATACGCAGTATTTT. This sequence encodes CASSIYLSGAYTDTQYF.

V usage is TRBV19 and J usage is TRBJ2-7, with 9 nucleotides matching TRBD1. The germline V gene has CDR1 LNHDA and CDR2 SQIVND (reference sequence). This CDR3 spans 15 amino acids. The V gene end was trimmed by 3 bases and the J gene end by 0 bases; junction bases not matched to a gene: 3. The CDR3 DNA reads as TGTGCCAGTAGTATCCTGACAGGGGGCTCCTACGAGCAGTACTTC. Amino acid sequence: CASSILTGGSYEQYF. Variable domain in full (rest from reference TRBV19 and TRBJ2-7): DGGITQSPKYLFRKEGQNVTLSCEQNLNHDAMYWYRQDPGQGLRLIYYSQIVNDFQKGDIAEGYSVSREKKESFPLTVTSAQKNPTAFYLCASSILTGGSYEQYFGPGTRLTVT.

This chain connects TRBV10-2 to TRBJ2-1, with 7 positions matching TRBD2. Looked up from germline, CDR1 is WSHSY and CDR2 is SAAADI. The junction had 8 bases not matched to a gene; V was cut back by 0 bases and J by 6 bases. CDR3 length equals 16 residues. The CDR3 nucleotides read TGCGCCAGCAGTGAGTCGTGGGGGGAGGGGTCCAATGAGCAGTTCTTC. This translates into CASSESWGEGSNEQFF.

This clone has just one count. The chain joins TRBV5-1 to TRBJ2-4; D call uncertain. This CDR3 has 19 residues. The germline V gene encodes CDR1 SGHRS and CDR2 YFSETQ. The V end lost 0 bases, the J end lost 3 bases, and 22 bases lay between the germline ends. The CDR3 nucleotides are TGCGCCAGCAGCTTGGAAGGTACCAGAAGAATTCAGGTCAAAAACATTCAGTACTTC. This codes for CASSLEGTRRIQVKNIQYF.

The CDR3 region is CASSSRGGNEKLFF. The CDR3 DNA is TGCGCCAGCAGCTCCAGGGGCGGGAATGAAAAACTGTTTTTT. V is TRBV5-1 and J is TRBJ1-4, with D possibly being TRBD1 (6 bases). The ends were cut back, 3 bases at V and 5 bases at J, with 11 bases in the middle. The CDR3 is 14 amino acids. Looked up from germline, CDR1 is SGHRS and CDR2 is YFSETQ.

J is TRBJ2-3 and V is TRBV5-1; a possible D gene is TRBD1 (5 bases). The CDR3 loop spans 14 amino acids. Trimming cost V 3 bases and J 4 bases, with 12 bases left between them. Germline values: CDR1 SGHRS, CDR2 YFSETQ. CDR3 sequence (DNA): TGCGCCAGCAGCTATATCCAGGGCCCAGATACGCAGTATTTT. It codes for CASSYIQGPDTQYF. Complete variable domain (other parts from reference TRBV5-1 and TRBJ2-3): KAGVTQTPRYLIKTRGQQVTLSCSPISGHRSVSWYQQTPGQGLQFLFEYFSETQRNKGNFPGRFSGRQFSNSRSEMNVSTLELGDSALYLCASSYIQGPDTQYFGPGTRLTVL.

The CDR3 region is CASSLGFRGYTF. The CDR3 nucleotides read TGTGCCAGCAGCTTAGGATTCCGGGGCTACACCTTC. This rearrangement joins TRBV7-2 to TRBJ1-2; D unclear. CDR1 and CDR2 from the germline V gene are SGHTA and FQGNSA. The V end lost 1 base, the J end lost 8 bases, and 8 bases lay between the germline ends. The CDR3 length is 12 residues.

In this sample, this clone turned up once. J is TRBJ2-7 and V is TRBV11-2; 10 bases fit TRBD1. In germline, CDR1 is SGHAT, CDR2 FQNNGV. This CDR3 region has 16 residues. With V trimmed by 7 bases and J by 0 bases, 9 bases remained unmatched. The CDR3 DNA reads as TGTGCCAGCACCCATTTAGGGACAGGGGCCTCCTACGAGCAGTACTTC. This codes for CASTHLGTGASYEQYF. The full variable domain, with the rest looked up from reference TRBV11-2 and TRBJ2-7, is EAGVAQSPRYKIIEKRQSVAFWCNPISGHATLYWYQQILGQGPKLLIQFQNNGVVDDSQLPKDRFSAERLKGVDSTLKIQPAKLEDSAVYLCASTHLGTGASYEQYFGPGTRLTVT.

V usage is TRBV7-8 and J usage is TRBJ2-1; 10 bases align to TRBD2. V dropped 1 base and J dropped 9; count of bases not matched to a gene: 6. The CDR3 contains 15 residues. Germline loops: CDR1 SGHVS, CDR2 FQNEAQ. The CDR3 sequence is CASSLVERGGGEQFF. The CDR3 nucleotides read TGTGCCAGCAGCTTAGTTGAGCGGGGGGGCGGTGAGCAGTTCTTC.

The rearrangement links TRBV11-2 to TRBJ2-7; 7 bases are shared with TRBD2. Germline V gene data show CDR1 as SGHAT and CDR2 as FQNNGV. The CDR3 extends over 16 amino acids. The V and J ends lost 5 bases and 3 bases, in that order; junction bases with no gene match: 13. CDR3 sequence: CASSPLGGTGRYEQYF. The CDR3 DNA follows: TGTGCCAGCAGCCCCCTGGGGGGGACCGGTCGCTACGAGCAGTACTTC.

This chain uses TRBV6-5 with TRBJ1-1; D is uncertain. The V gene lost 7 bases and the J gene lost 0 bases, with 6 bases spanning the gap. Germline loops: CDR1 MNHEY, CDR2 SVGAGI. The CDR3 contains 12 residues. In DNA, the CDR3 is TGTGCCAGCACCCGGGTGAACACTGAAGCTTTCTTT. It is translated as CASTRVNTEAFF.

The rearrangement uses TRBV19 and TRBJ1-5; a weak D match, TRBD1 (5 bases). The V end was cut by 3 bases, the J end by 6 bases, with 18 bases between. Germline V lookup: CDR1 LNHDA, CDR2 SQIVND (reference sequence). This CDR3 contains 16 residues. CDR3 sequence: CASSITSSAGVQPQHF. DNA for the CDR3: TGTGCCAGTAGTATTACTTCCTCGGCGGGGGTTCAGCCCCAGCATTTT.

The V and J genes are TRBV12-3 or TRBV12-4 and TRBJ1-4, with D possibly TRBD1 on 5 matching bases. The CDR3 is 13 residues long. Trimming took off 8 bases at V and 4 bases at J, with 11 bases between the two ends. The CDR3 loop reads CASSGGINEKLFF. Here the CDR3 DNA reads TGTGCCAGCTCGGGGGGGATTAATGAAAAACTGTTTTTT.

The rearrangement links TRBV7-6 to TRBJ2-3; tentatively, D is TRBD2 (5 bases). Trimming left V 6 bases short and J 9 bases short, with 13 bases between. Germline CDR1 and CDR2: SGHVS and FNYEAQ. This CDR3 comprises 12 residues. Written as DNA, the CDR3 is TGTGCCAGCAGTCGAATCCGGGGAACGCAGTATTTT. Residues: CASSRIRGTQYF.

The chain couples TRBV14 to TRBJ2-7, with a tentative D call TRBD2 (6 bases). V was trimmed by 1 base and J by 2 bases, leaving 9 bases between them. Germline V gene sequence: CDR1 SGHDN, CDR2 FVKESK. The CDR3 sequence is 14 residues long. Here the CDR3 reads CASSQVRGTYEQYF. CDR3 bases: TGTGCCAGCAGCCAAGTTCGGGGGACCTACGAGCAGTACTTC. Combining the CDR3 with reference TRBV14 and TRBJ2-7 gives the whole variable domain EAGVTQFPSHSVIEKGQTVTLRCDPISGHDNLYWYRRVMGKEIKFLLHFVKESKQDESGMPNNRFLAERTGGTYSTLKVQPAELEDSGVYFCASSQVRGTYEQYFGPGTRLTVT.

CDR3 in DNA: TGTGCCAGCAGCTCACTCGGGAAACTGTTTTTT. Translation: CASSSLGKLFF. The V gene is TRBV5-6, the J gene TRBJ1-4; no reliable D call. This CDR3 comprises 11 residues. Germline V gene sequence: CDR1 SGHDT, CDR2 YYEEEE. V was cut by 3 bases and J by 11 bases, with 8 bases left in between. Supplemented by reference TRBV5-6 and TRBJ1-4, the full variable domain reads DAGVTQSPTHLIKTRGQQVTLRCSPKSGHDTVSWYQQALGQGPQFIFQYYEEEERQRGNFPDRFSGHQFPNYSSELNVNALLLGDSALYLCASSSLGKLFFGSGTQLSVL.

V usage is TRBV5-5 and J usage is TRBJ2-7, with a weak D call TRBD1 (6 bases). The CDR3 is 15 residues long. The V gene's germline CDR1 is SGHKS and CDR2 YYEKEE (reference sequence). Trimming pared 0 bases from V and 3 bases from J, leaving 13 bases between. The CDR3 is CASSLADGGSYEQYF. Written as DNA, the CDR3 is TGTGCCAGCAGCTTGGCCGATGGGGGCAGCTACGAGCAGTACTTC.

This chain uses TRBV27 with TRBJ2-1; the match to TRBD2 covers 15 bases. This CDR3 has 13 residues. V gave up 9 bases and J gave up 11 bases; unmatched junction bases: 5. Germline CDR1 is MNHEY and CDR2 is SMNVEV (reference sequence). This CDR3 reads CASRTSGGAQQFF. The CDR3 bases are TGTGCCAGTCGGACTAGCGGGGGGGCGCAGCAGTTCTTC.

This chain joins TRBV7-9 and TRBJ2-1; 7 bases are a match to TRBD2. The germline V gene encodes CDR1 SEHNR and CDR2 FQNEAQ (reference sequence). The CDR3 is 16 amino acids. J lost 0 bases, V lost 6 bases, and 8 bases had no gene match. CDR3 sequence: CASRPASGVSYNEQFF. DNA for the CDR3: TGTGCCAGCAGACCGGCAAGCGGGGTCTCCTACAATGAGCAGTTCTTC. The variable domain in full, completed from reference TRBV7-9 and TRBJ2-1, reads DTGVSQNPRHKITKRGQNVTFRCDPISEHNRLYWYRQTLGQGPEFLTYFQNEAQLEKSRLLSDRFSAERPKGSFSTLEIQRTEQGDSAMYLCASRPASGVSYNEQFFGPGTRLTVL.

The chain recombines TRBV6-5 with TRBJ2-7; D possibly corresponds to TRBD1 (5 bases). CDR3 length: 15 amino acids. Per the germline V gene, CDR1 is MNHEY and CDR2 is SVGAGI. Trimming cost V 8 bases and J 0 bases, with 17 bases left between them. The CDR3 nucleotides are TGTGCCAGCCAGGGCGAAGGCTCGAGCTCCTACGAGCAGTACTTC. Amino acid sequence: CASQGEGSSSYEQYF.

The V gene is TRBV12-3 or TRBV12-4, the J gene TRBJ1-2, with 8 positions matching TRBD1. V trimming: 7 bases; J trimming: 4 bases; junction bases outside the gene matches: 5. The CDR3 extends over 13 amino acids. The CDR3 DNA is TGTGCCAGCAAACCGGGACAGGTCTATGGCTACACCTTC. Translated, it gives CASKPGQVYGYTF.